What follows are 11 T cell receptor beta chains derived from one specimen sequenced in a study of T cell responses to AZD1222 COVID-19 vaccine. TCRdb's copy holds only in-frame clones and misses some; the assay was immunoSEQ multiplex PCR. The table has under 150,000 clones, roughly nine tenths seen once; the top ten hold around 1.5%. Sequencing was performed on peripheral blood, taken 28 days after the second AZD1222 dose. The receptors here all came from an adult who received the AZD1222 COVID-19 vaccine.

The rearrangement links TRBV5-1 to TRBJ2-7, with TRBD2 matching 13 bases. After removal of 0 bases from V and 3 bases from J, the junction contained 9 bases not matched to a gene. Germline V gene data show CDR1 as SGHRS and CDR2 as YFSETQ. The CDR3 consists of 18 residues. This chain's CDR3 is CASSLGLAGGSIYYEQYF. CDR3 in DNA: TGCGCCAGCAGCTTGGGACTAGCGGGGGGAAGCATCTACTACGAGCAGTACTTC.

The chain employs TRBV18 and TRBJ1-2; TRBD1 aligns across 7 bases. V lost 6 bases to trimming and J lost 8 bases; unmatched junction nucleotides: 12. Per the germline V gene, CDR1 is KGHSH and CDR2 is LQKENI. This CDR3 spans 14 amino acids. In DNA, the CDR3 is TGTGCCAGCTCCCCGAACCTACAGGGGAAAGGCTACACCTTC. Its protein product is CASSPNLQGKGYTF.

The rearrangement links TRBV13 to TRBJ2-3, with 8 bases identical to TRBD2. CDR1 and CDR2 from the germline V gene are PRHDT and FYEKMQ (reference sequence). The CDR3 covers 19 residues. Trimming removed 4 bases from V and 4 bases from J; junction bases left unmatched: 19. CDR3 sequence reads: CASSSLPTSGHYQADTQYF. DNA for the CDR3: TGTGCCAGCAGCTCCCTCCCCACTAGCGGCCACTATCAGGCAGATACGCAGTATTTT.

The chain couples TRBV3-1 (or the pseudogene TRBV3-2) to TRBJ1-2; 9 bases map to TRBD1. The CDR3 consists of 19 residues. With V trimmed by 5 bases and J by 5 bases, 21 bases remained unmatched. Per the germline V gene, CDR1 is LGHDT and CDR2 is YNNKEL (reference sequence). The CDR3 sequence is CASSELLNRGRMGWYGYTF. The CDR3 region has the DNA TGTGCCAGCAGCGAACTCCTAAACAGGGGGCGTATGGGTTGGTATGGCTACACCTTC.

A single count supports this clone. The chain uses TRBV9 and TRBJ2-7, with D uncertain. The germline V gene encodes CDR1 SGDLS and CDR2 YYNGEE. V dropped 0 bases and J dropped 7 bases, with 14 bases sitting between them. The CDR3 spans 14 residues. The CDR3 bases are TGTGCCAGCAGCGTAGGCGAGTCGAAGGGAGAGCAGTACTTC. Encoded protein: CASSVGESKGEQYF.

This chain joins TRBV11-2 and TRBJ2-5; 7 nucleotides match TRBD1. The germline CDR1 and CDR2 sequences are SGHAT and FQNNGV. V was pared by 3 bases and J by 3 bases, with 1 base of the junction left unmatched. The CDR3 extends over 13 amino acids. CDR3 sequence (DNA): TGTGCCAGCAGCTTTGGGACAGAAGAGACCCAGTACTTC. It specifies CASSFGTEETQYF.

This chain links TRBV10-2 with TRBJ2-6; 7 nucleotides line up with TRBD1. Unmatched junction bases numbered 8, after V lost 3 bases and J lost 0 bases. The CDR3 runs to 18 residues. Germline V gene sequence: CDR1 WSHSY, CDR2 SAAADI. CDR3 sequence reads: CASSERQGIPSGANVLTF. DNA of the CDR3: TGCGCCAGCAGTGAAAGACAGGGTATACCCTCTGGGGCCAACGTCCTGACTTTC.

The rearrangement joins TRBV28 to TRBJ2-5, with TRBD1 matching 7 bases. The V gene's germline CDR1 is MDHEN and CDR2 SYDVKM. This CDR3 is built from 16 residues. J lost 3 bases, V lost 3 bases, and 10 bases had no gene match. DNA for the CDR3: TGTGCCAGCAGTTTTCTCTTAAACAGGGGAGAAGAGACCCAGTACTTC. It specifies CASSFLLNRGEETQYF.

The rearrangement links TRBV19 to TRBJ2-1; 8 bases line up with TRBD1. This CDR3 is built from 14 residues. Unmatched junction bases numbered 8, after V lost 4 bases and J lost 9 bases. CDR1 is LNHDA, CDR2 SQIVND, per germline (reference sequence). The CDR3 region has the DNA TGTGCCAGTAGTACTTCCCGACAGGGGAGTGAGCAGTTCTTC. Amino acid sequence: CASSTSRQGSEQFF.

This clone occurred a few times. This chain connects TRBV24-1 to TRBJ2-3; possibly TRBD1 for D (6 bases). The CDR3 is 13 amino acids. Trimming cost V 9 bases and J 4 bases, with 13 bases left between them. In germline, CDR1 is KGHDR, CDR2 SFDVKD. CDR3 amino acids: CATEGGSSDTQYF. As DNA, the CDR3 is TGTGCCACCGAAGGGGGTAGCTCAGATACGCAGTATTTT.

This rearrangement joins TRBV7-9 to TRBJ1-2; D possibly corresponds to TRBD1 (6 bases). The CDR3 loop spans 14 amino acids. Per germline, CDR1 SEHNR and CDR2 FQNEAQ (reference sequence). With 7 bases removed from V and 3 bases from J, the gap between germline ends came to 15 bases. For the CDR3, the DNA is TGTGCCAGCAATAGGGGGGTTACCGACTATGGCTACACCTTC. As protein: CASNRGVTDYGYTF.